These 21 T cell receptor beta chains share one sample of origin, sequenced in a study of cytomegalovirus exposure and HLA in healthy donors. Clones were read by immunoSEQ multiplex PCR, and TCRdb kept only the in-frame ones, dropping some. The sample contains 150,000 to 200,000 clones, roughly 85% of which appear only once. Sequencing was carried out using PBMCs. These receptors were obtained from a man between 18 and 29 years old in good health and CMV-seropositive.

The chain has TRBV19 and TRBJ1-5; D gene uncertain. The V end was cut by 7 bases, the J end by 6 bases, with 13 bases between. CDR1 and CDR2 from the germline V gene are LNHDA and SQIVND (reference sequence). The CDR3 has 13 amino acids. The CDR3 protein is CASTWEVGQPQHF. The CDR3, as DNA: TGTGCCAGTACTTGGGAGGTTGGTCAGCCCCAGCATTTT.

This clone was seen only once. The chain links TRBV27 to TRBJ2-5; TRBD2 matches 9 bases. The CDR3 length is 14 residues. Unmatched junction bases numbered 7, after V lost 6 bases and J lost 5 bases. Germline CDR1 is MNHEY and CDR2 is SMNVEV (reference sequence). CDR3 in amino acids: CASSNSGRLETQYF. CDR3 DNA: TGTGCCAGCAGCAACAGCGGGAGGTTGGAGACCCAGTACTTC.

This chain uses TRBV19 with TRBJ2-7; D gene uncertain. This CDR3 comprises 14 residues. V lost 6 bases and J 2 bases, leaving 14 bases between the germline ends. Germline assignment: CDR1 LNHDA and CDR2 SQIVND (reference sequence). CDR3 sequence (DNA): TGTGCCAGTAGGTTTAGTCACCCCACCTACGAGCAGTACTTC. Its translation is CASRFSHPTYEQYF. Drawing the rest from reference TRBV19 and TRBJ2-7, the complete variable domain is DGGITQSPKYLFRKEGQNVTLSCEQNLNHDAMYWYRQDPGQGLRLIYYSQIVNDFQKGDIAEGYSVSREKKESFPLTVTSAQKNPTAFYLCASRFSHPTYEQYFGPGTRLTVT.

The V and J genes are TRBV28 and TRBJ2-7, with D tentatively TRBD2 (5 bases). Germline V gene data show CDR1 as MDHEN and CDR2 as SYDVKM. Trimming removed 3 bases from V and 5 bases from J, with 14 bases in between. The CDR3 length is 14 residues. The CDR3 region has the DNA TGTGCCAGCAGTTTGGTAGCGATCCTCCACGAGCAGTACTTC. Protein product: CASSLVAILHEQYF.

This clone appeared once. V and J are TRBV11-2 and TRBJ2-3; 7 positions match TRBD1. The CDR3 covers 16 residues. Germline CDR1 SGHAT, CDR2 FQNNGV. Trimming took 6 bases from V and 0 from J; bases not matched to a gene: 9. CDR3 DNA sequence: TGTGCCAGCAGTCCCTTGGGACAGCTTAGCACAGATACGCAGTATTTT. Amino acid sequence: CASSPLGQLSTDTQYF.

V is TRBV9 and J is TRBJ2-1; 9 nucleotides align to TRBD2. The germline gives CDR1 SGDLS, CDR2 YYNGEE. The CDR3 spans 17 residues. V was clipped by 4 bases and J by 8 bases; unmatched bases: 16. The DNA for the CDR3 is TGTGCCAGCAGCCCCGAGGGGCTAGCGGGACAGATCCATGAGCAGTTCTTC. Translated, it gives CASSPEGLAGQIHEQFF.

The count of this clone is one. This rearrangement joins TRBV6-1 to TRBJ2-3; 7 bases align to TRBD1. Trimming at V came to 4 bases and at J to 4 bases, leaving 5 bases not matched to a gene. Looked up from germline, CDR1 is MNHNS and CDR2 is SASEGT. This CDR3 region has 14 residues. This chain's CDR3 is CASSGGQVSDTQYF. In DNA, the CDR3 is TGTGCCAGCAGTGGAGGACAGGTTTCAGATACGCAGTATTTT.

The rearrangement joins TRBV7-9 to TRBJ2-7; a weak D match, TRBD2 (6 bases). The germline gives CDR1 SEHNR, CDR2 FQNEAQ (reference sequence). This CDR3 is 12 amino acids long. Trimming took 11 bases from V and 3 from J, leaving 14 bases between them. The DNA of the CDR3 is TGTGCCTTGGGTGGGGACTTCTACGAGCAGTACTTC. This translates into CALGGDFYEQYF. The full variable domain, its missing parts supplied by reference TRBV7-9 and TRBJ2-7, is DTGVSQNPRHKITKRGQNVTFRCDPISEHNRLYWYRQTLGQGPEFLTYFQNEAQLEKSRLLSDRFSAERPKGSFSTLEIQRTEQGDSAMYLCALGGDFYEQYFGPGTRLTVT.

This clone was observed a single time. The chain joins TRBV2 to TRBJ2-3; 8 bases agree with TRBD2. This CDR3 is built from 15 residues. Germline trimming cut 11 bases from V and 1 base from J; bases unmatched to any gene: 11. CDR1 SNHLY and CDR2 FYNNEI come from the germline V gene. The CDR3 sequence is CAARRSSGGTDTQYF. In DNA form, the CDR3 reads TGTGCCGCTCGTCGTAGTAGCGGGGGCACAGATACGCAGTATTTT.

This clone has more than one count but fewer than ten. The genes are TRBV5-4 and TRBJ1-4; weak D call: TRBD1 (6 bases). The V gene's germline CDR1 is SGHNT and CDR2 YYREEE (reference sequence). Trimming cost V 0 bases and J 8 bases, with 11 bases left between them. This CDR3 contains 14 residues. CDR3 in DNA: TGTGCCAGCAGCTTGGAACAGGGTGGAGAAAAACTGTTTTTT. It is translated as CASSLEQGGEKLFF. Full variable domain (rest looked up from reference TRBV5-4 and TRBJ1-4): ETGVTQSPTHLIKTRGQQVTLRCSSQSGHNTVSWYQQALGQGPQFIFQYYREEENGRGNFPPRFSGLQFPNYSSELNVNALELDDSALYLCASSLEQGGEKLFFGSGTQLSVL.

The CDR3 is CASSSPGQGWNEQFF. CDR3 nucleotide sequence: TGTGCCAGCAGCTCCCCCGGGCAGGGGTGGAATGAGCAGTTCTTC. The chain combines TRBV7-8 with TRBJ2-1; D may be TRBD1 (6 bases). Germline loops: CDR1 SGHVS, CDR2 FQNEAQ. V was pared by 4 bases and J by 7 bases, with 17 bases between. The CDR3 covers 15 residues.

V gene TRBV27 combines with J gene TRBJ1-1, with TRBD1 matching over 9 bases. Germline loops: CDR1 MNHEY, CDR2 SMNVEV (reference sequence). This CDR3 comprises 14 residues. Trimming at V came to 6 bases and at J to 1 base, leaving 3 bases not matched to a gene. CDR3 sequence: CASSAGQGNTEAFF. The CDR3 DNA follows: TGTGCCAGCAGCGCGGGACAGGGGAACACTGAAGCTTTCTTT.

The chain carries TRBV10-1 and TRBJ2-1, with D possibly TRBD2 on 5 matching bases. The CDR3 runs 11 residues. V gave up 8 bases and J gave up 10 bases, with 12 bases separating them. Per the germline V gene, CDR1 is WNHNN and CDR2 is SYGVQD (reference sequence). The DNA of the CDR3 is TGCGCCAGCTCCGGGGAGCGGGAGCAGTTCTTC. Amino acid sequence: CASSGEREQFF.

The chain is built from TRBV6-1 and TRBJ2-4; tentatively, D is TRBD1 (6 bases). CDR1 is MNHNS and CDR2 is SASEGT in the germline V gene. The V and J ends lost 1 base and 9 bases respectively, with 10 bases between them. The CDR3 is made up of 13 amino acids. CDR3 amino acids: CASSEDRGGIQYF. The CDR3 DNA sequence: TGTGCCAGCAGTGAAGACAGAGGGGGCATTCAGTACTTC.

V usage is TRBV19 and J usage is TRBJ2-4, with 12 bases lining up with TRBD2. The CDR3 is 15 residues long. V was clipped by 3 bases and J by 6 bases; unmatched bases: 3. CDR1 is LNHDA, CDR2 SQIVND, per germline (reference sequence). The CDR3 nucleotides are TGTGCCAGTAGTATGCTAGCGGGAGGGAGAAACATTCAGTACTTC. The encoded protein is CASSMLAGGRNIQYF.

This clone is a singleton in its sample. This chain uses TRBV7-9 with TRBJ1-2; perhaps TRBD1 as D (5 bases). The CDR3 covers 16 residues. Trimming took off 4 bases at V and 0 bases at J, with 15 bases between the two ends. Germline CDR1 SEHNR, CDR2 FQNEAQ (reference sequence). The CDR3 coding sequence is TGTGCCAGCAGCTCGGAGTCGACAGTGACTAACTATGGCTACACCTTC. Residues: CASSSESTVTNYGYTF.

This clone is a singleton in its sample. V and J are TRBV6-5 and TRBJ2-2; 7 nucleotides line up with TRBD1. The germline V gene encodes CDR1 MNHEY and CDR2 SVGAGI. This CDR3 contains 14 residues. The V gene end was trimmed by 8 bases and the J gene end by 4 bases; junction bases not matched to a gene: 7. CDR3 protein: CASSPPGGTGELFF. In nucleotides, the CDR3 is TGTGCCAGCTCCCCGCCAGGGGGCACCGGGGAGCTGTTTTTT.

The chain carries TRBV10-2 and TRBJ1-5, with D maybe TRBD1 (5 bases). The V gene lost 0 bases and the J gene lost 6 bases, with 12 bases spanning the gap. The CDR3 has 15 amino acids. Per germline, CDR1 WSHSY and CDR2 SAAADI. CDR3 in amino acids: CASSESGGASQPQHF. In DNA form, the CDR3 reads TGCGCCAGCAGTGAGTCGGGGGGAGCCAGTCAGCCCCAGCATTTT.

V usage is TRBV11-3 and J usage is TRBJ2-1; D possibly corresponds to TRBD1 (5 bases). The CDR3 extends over 14 amino acids. Germline lookup yields CDR1 SGHNT and CDR2 YENEEA. The V end was cut by 5 bases, the J end by 7 bases, with 15 bases between. The CDR3: CASSPPDSRNEQFF. CDR3 nucleotides: TGTGCCAGCAGCCCCCCAGACAGCCGAAATGAGCAGTTCTTC.

The chain uses TRBV19 and TRBJ2-7; possible D gene TRBD2, 5 bases. The germline V gene encodes CDR1 LNHDA and CDR2 SQIVND (reference sequence). V was shortened by 5 bases and J by 0 bases, with 8 bases between the two germline ends. This CDR3 is built from 13 residues. The CDR3 spells CASSPGSSYEQYF. The CDR3 DNA reads as TGTGCCAGTAGTCCGGGGAGCTCCTACGAGCAGTACTTC. The whole variable domain, remainder taken from reference TRBV19 and TRBJ2-7, is DGGITQSPKYLFRKEGQNVTLSCEQNLNHDAMYWYRQDPGQGLRLIYYSQIVNDFQKGDIAEGYSVSREKKESFPLTVTSAQKNPTAFYLCASSPGSSYEQYFGPGTRLTVT.

The chain has TRBV6-5 and TRBJ2-7; 8 bases agree with TRBD2. The CDR3 extends over 14 amino acids. CDR1 and CDR2 from the germline V gene are MNHEY and SVGAGI. Trimming at V came to 2 bases and at J to 4 bases, leaving 4 bases not matched to a gene. The CDR3 here is CASSYRAGVYEQYF. CDR3 DNA sequence: TGTGCCAGCAGTTACAGAGCGGGAGTGTACGAGCAGTACTTC.